The 2 T cell receptor beta chains below were found in one sample sequenced in a study of Ad26.COV2.S vaccination and SARS-CoV-2 variants. The protocol was immunoSEQ multiplex PCR, while the TCRdb copy is restricted to in-frame clones and leaves out a portion. This sample has about half a million clones, with 89% found just once. Treatment defined: roughly 20 received Ad26.COV2.S at low or high dose, single or two shots; several received placebo; per-sample allocation not given. The samples date from day 63 after the first vaccine or placebo injection. The sample was peripheral blood, taken in a trial of Ad26.COV2.S vaccine versus placebo. Source of these receptors: a person aged 18-60 years who received the Ad26.COV2.S COVID-19 vaccine or a placebo.

In this sample, this clone turned up a few times. The sample carries other DNA sequences with the same CDR3. The rearrangement links TRBV19 to TRBJ1-5; TRBD1 matches at 10 bases. Germline CDR1 is LNHDA and CDR2 is SQIVND (reference sequence). Trimming at V came to 6 bases and at J to 4 bases, leaving 0 bases not matched to a gene. CDR3 length equals 13 residues. The chain's CDR3 is CASRGQGNQPQHF. The CDR3 DNA is TGTGCCAGTAGGGGACAGGGGAATCAGCCCCAGCATTTT.

This chain uses TRBV30 with TRBJ1-6; D is undetermined. Germline V lookup: CDR1 GTSNPN, CDR2 SVGIG (reference sequence). This CDR3 contains 12 residues. Trimming removed 3 bases at V and 9 bases at J, with 9 bases between. In nucleotides, the CDR3 is TGTGCCTGGAGGGAGGTAGCTTCACCCCTCCACTTT. Protein sequence: CAWREVASPLHF.